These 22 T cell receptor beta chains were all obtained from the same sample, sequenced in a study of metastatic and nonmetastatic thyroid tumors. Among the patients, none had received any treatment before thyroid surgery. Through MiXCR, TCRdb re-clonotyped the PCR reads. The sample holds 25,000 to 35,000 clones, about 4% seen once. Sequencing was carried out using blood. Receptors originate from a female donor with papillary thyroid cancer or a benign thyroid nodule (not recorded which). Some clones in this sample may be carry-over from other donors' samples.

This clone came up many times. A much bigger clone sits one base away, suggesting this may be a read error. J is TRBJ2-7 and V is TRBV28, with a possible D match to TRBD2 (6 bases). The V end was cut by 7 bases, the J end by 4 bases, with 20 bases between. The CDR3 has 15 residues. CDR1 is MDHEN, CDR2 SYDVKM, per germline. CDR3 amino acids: CASTTRSGLRYEQYF. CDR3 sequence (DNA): TGTGCCAGCACTACAAGATCGGGACTCCGATACGAGCAGTACTTC. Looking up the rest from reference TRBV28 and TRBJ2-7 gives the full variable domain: DVKVTQSSRYLVKRTGEKVFLECVQDMDHENMFWYRQDPGLGLRLIYFSYDVKMKEKGDIPEGYSVSREKKERFSLILESASTNQTSMYLCASTTRSGLRYEQYFGPGTRLTVT.

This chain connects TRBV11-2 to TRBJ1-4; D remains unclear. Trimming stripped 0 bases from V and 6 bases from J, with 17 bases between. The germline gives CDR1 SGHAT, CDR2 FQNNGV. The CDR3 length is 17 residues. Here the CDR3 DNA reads TGTGCCAGCAGCTTAGATTCGCGGGCAGCAGGCGATGAAAAACTGTTTTTT. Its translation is CASSLDSRAAGDEKLFF.

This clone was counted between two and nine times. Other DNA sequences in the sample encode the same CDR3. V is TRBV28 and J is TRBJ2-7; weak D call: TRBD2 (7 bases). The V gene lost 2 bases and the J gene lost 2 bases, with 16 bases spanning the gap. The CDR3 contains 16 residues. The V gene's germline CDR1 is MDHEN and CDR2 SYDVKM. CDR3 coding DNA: TGTGCCAGCAGTTTAATCGGGGGGCTACAAGCCTACGAGCAGTACTTC. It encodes CASSLIGGLQAYEQYF.

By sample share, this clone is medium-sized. CDR3 loop: CATSRDSQGGGYTF. The CDR3 nucleotides are TGTGCCACCAGCAGAGATTCCCAAGGGGGTGGCTACACCTTC. The V and J genes are TRBV15 and TRBJ1-2, with a possible D match to TRBD1 (6 bases). CDR3 length: 14 residues. Germline-derived CDR1 and CDR2 are LNHNV and YYDKDF (reference sequence). V was trimmed by 0 bases and J by 7 bases, leaving 12 bases between them.

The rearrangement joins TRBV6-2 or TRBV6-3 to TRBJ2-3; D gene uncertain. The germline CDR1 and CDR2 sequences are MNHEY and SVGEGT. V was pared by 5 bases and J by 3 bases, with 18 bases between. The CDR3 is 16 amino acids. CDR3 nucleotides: TGTGCCAGCAGTCCCCTTCGCAATAGTAGGACAGATACGCAGTATTTT. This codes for CASSPLRNSRTDTQYF.

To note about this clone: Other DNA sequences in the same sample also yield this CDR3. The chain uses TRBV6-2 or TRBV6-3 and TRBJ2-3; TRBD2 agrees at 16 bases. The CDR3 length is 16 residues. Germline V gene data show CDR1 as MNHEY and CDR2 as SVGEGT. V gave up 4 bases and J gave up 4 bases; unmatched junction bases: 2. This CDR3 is CASSSGTSGGADTQYF. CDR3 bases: TGTGCCAGCAGTTCTGGGACTAGCGGGGGGGCAGATACGCAGTATTTT.

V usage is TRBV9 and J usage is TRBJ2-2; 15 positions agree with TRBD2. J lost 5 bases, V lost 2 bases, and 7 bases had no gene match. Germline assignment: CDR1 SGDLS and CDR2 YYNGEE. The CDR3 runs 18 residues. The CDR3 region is CASSVGLAGGLGTGELFF. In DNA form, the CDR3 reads TGTGCCAGCAGCGTTGGACTAGCGGGAGGGCTGGGAACCGGGGAGCTGTTTTTT.

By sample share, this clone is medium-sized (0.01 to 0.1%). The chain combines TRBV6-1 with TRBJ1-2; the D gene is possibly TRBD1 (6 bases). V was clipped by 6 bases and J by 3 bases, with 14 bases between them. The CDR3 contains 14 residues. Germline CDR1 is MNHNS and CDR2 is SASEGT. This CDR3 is CASSRTVLDYGYTF. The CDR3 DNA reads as TGTGCCAGCAGCCGGACAGTCCTTGACTATGGCTACACCTTC.

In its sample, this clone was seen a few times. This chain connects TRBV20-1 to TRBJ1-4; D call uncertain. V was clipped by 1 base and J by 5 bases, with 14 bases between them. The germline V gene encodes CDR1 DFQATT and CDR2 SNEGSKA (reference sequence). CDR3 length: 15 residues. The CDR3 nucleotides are TGCAGTGCTAGAGTGACCCGGGGAGGGAATGAAAAACTGTTTTTT. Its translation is CSARVTRGGNEKLFF.

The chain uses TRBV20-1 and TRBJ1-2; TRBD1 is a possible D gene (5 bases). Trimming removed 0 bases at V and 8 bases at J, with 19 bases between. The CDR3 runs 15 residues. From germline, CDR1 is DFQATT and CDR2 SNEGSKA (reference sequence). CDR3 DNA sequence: TGCAGTGCTAGAGATCCATTTGGGACCTTAAGGGGCTACACCTTC. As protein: CSARDPFGTLRGYTF.

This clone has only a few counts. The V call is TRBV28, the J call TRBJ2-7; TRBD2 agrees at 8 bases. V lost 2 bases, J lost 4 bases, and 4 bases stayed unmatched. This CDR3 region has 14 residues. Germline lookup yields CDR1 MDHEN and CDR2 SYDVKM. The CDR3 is CASSLEREPYEQYF. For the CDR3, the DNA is TGTGCCAGCAGTTTAGAGCGGGAGCCTTACGAGCAGTACTTC.

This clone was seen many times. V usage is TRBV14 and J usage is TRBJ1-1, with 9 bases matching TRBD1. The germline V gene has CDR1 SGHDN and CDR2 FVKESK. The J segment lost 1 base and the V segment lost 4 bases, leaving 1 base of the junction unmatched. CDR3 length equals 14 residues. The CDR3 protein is CASSPQGANTEAFF. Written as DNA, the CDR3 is TGTGCCAGCAGCCCACAGGGGGCGAACACTGAAGCTTTCTTT.

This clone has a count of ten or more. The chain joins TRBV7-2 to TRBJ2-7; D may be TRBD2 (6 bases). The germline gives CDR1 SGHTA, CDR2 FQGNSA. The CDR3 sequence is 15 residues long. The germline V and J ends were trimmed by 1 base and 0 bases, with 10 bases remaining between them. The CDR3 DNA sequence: TGTGCCAGCAGCTTAGGCCCAGCGGGCTCCTACGAGCAGTACTTC. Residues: CASSLGPAGSYEQYF. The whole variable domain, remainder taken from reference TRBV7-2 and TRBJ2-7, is GAGVSQSPSNKVTEKGKDVELRCDPISGHTALYWYRQSLGQGLEFLIYFQGNSAPDKSGLPSDRFSAERTGGSVSTLTIQRTQQEDSAVYLCASSLGPAGSYEQYFGPGTRLTVT.

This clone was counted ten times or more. Here the CDR3 DNA reads TGTGCCAGCAGTTTATCAGTACTAGCGGGATCCCGAGGGGAGACCCAGTACTTC. Protein product: CASSLSVLAGSRGETQYF. The genes are TRBV27 and TRBJ2-5; 10 bases map to TRBD2. V was clipped by 0 bases and J by 5 bases; unmatched bases: 12. Germline loops: CDR1 MNHEY, CDR2 SMNVEV (reference sequence). The CDR3 consists of 18 residues.

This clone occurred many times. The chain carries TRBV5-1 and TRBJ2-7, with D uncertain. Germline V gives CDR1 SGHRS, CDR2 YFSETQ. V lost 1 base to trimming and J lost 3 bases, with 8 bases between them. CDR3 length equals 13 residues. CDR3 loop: CASSLQAIYEQYF. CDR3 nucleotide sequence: TGCGCCAGCAGCTTGCAGGCTATCTACGAGCAGTACTTC.

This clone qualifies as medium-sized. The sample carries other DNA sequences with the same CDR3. CDR3 DNA sequence: TGTGCCACCACAATTAGCGGCAACCTCTACGAGCAGTACTTC. Protein: CATTISGNLYEQYF. This chain joins TRBV6-1 and TRBJ2-7; a weak D match, TRBD2 (6 bases). The CDR3 has 14 residues. The germline CDR1 and CDR2 sequences are MNHNS and SASEGT. The V and J ends lost 10 bases and 3 bases respectively, with 19 bases between them.

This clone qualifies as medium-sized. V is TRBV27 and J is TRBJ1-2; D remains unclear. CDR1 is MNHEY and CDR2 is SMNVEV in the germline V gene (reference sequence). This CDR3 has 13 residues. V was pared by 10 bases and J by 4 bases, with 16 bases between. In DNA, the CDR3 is TGTGCCACCCTCACCGGCAGATCCTATGGCTACACCTTC. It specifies CATLTGRSYGYTF.

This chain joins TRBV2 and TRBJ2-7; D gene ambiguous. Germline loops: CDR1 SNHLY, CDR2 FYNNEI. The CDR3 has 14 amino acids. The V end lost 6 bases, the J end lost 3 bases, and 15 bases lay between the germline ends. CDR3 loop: CASRVRSLVYEQYV. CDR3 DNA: TGTGCCAGCAGGGTAAGGAGCCTGGTCTACGAGCAGTACGTC.

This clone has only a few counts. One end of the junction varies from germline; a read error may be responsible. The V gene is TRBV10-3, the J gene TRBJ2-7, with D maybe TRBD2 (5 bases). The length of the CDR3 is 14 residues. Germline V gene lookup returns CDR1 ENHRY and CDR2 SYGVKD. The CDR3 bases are TGTGCCATCACCAAGCGGTTACCCTCCTACGATCAGTACTTC. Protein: CAITKRLPSYDQYF.

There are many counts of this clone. CDR3 DNA: TGTGCCAGCAGCCCCTCCGGGGGACCCTACGAGCAGTACTTC. It yields the protein CASSPSGGPYEQYF. The genes are TRBV11-3 and TRBJ2-7; a weak D match, TRBD2 (6 bases). Germline V CDR1 and CDR2: SGHNT, YENEEA. Trimming shortened V by 5 bases and J by 2 bases, and 13 bases separated the two germline ends. This CDR3 contains 14 residues.

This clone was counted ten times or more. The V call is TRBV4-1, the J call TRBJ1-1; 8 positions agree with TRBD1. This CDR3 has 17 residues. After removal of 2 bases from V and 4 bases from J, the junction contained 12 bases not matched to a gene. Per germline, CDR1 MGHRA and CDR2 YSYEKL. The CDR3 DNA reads TGCGCCAGCAGCCAATATCGGCCACCAGGGGGCGGCACTGAAGCTTTCTTT. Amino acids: CASSQYRPPGGGTEAFF.

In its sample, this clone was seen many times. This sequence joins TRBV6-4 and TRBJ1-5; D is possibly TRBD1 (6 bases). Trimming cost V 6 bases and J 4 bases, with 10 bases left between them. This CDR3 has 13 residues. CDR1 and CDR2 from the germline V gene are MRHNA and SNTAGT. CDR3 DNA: TGTGCCAGCAGCCGACAGGCAAATCAGCCCCAGCATTTT. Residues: CASSRQANQPQHF.